Below, 14 T cell receptor beta chains from the same sample are listed, as sequenced in a study of T cells in Graves' hyperthyroidism and ophthalmopathy. RNA transcripts provided the source from which TCR beta CDR3 regions were amplified. When the TCR CDR3 underwent first-round RT-PCR, the HTBI primer set was used. TCRdb independently ran MiXCR on the multiplex PCR reads; one entry per CDR3 protein. Among around 500,000 distinct CDR3 sequences listed, about 16% were seen once. Input material: blood. Receptor source: a woman aged 25 to 39 with Graves' ophthalmopathy.

For this clonotype: Its ends do not fully match the called genes, so a read error is possible. The CDR3 DNA reads as TGTTCCAGCAGCTTAACTCTTTTAGCGGGAGATCCCGGGGAGCTGTTTTTT. This encodes CSSSLTLLAGDPGELFF. The rearrangement uses TRBV7-2 and TRBJ2-2; 9 bases map to TRBD2. In germline, CDR1 is SGHTA, CDR2 FQGNSA. The CDR3 is made up of 17 amino acids.

The J gene is TRBJ2-7, the V gene TRBV30; D unclear. The germline V gene encodes CDR1 GTSNPN and CDR2 SVGIG (reference sequence). The CDR3 covers 11 residues. The ends were cut back, 3 bases at V and 4 bases at J, with 7 bases in the middle. CDR3 nucleotides: TGTGCCTGGAGGGTGACGTACGAGCAGTACTTC. Its protein is CAWRVTYEQYF.

The chain couples TRBV30 to TRBJ1-6; possibly TRBD1 for D (6 bases). This CDR3 is 15 amino acids long. Germline assignment: CDR1 GTSNPN and CDR2 SVGIG (reference sequence). The ends were cut back, 1 base at V and 3 bases at J, with 10 bases in the middle. CDR3 amino acids: CAWSGDMNYNSPLHF. As DNA, the CDR3 is TGTGCCTGGAGTGGGGACATGAACTATAATTCACCCCTCCACTTT.

The genes are TRBV2 and TRBJ2-6; 7 bases line up with TRBD1. The CDR3 totals 14 residues. Unmatched junction bases numbered 7, after V lost 8 bases and J lost 6 bases. Germline loops: CDR1 SNHLY, CDR2 FYNNEI. For the CDR3, the DNA is TGTGCCAGCCTAGGGACAGCTCAGGCCAACGTCCTGACTTTC. It yields the protein CASLGTAQANVLTF. The full variable domain, rest sourced from reference TRBV2 and TRBJ2-6, is EPEVTQTPSHQVTQMGQEVILRCVPISNHLYFYWYRQILGQKVEFLVSFYNNEISEKSEIFDDQFSVERPDGSNFTLKIRSTKLEDSAMYFCASLGTAQANVLTFGAGSRLTVL.

The CDR3 nucleotides read TGTGCCAGCGGAAACTACTATGGCTACACCTTC. It yields the protein CASGNYYGYTF. The V gene is TRBV28, the J gene TRBJ1-2, with unresolved D. Germline-derived CDR1 and CDR2 are MDHEN and SYDVKM. This CDR3 is built from 11 residues. V shed 8 bases and J shed 3 bases, with 7 bases lying between them.

The chain joins TRBV30 to TRBJ2-1; D gene ambiguous. Germline values: CDR1 GTSNPN, CDR2 SVGIG (reference sequence). Trimming removed 4 bases at V and 7 bases at J, with 23 bases between. The CDR3 has 16 residues. CDR3: CAWIPATPHFWNEQFF. The CDR3 DNA sequence: TGTGCCTGGATACCGGCGACACCGCACTTCTGGAATGAGCAGTTCTTC. Supplemented by reference TRBV30 and TRBJ2-1, the full variable domain reads SQTIHQWPATLVQPVGSPLSLECTVEGTSNPNLYWYRQAAGRGLQLLFYSVGIGQISSEVPQNLSASRPQDRQFILSSKKLLLSDSGFYLCAWIPATPHFWNEQFFGPGTRLTVL.

This clonotype was observed a handful of times. V and J are TRBV6-5 and TRBJ2-5; 8 bases fit TRBD2. V lost 0 bases to trimming and J lost 5 bases; unmatched junction nucleotides: 8. Germline-derived CDR1 and CDR2 are MNHEY and SVGAGI. CDR3 size: 16 residues. CDR3 region: CASSYSGSGSRETQYF. For the CDR3, the DNA is TGTGCCAGCAGTTACTCGGGGAGCGGGAGCCGGGAGACCCAGTACTTC.

The chain is built from TRBV20-1 and TRBJ2-1, with a weak D call TRBD2 (5 bases). CDR1 DFQATT and CDR2 SNEGSKA come from the germline V gene (reference sequence). The CDR3 spans 14 residues. V gave up 1 base and J gave up 8 bases, with 15 bases separating them. The CDR3 sequence is CSARGLARGDEQFF. The CDR3 DNA reads TGCAGTGCTAGAGGCTTAGCGCGAGGCGATGAGCAGTTCTTC.

V is TRBV6-1 and J is TRBJ2-5; D gene ambiguous. V was cut by 7 bases and J by 3 bases, with 12 bases left in between. This CDR3 comprises 13 residues. In germline, CDR1 is MNHNS, CDR2 SASEGT. This CDR3 is CASKPKEKETQYF. The CDR3 nucleotides read TGTGCCAGCAAACCCAAGGAAAAAGAGACCCAGTACTTC.

This clonotype was seen many times. CDR3 sequence reads: CASGEGLQETQYF. Here the CDR3 DNA reads TGTGCCAGCGGAGAGGGCTTACAAGAGACCCAGTACTTC. The V gene is TRBV11-2, the J gene TRBJ2-5; D possibly corresponds to TRBD2 (5 bases). The ends were cut back, 8 bases at V and 2 bases at J, with 12 bases in the middle. This CDR3 is built from 13 residues. Germline V gene lookup returns CDR1 SGHAT and CDR2 FQNNGV.

This clonotype was recorded at least ten times. The gene calls are TRBV7-2 and TRBJ2-1, with 13 positions matching TRBD2. Looked up from germline, CDR1 is SGHTA and CDR2 is FQGNSA. Trimming at V came to 2 bases and at J to 5 bases, leaving 15 bases not matched to a gene. This CDR3 is built from 20 residues. The DNA of the CDR3 is TGTGCCAGCAGCTTAACCCGGATTAGGACTAGCGGGAGACGAGACAATGAGCAGTTCTTC. It codes for CASSLTRIRTSGRRDNEQFF. Filled out from reference TRBV7-2 and TRBJ2-1, the complete variable domain reads GAGVSQSPSNKVTEKGKDVELRCDPISGHTALYWYRQSLGQGLEFLIYFQGNSAPDKSGLPSDRFSAERTGGSVSTLTIQRTQQEDSAVYLCASSLTRIRTSGRRDNEQFFGPGTRLTVL.

For the CDR3, the DNA is TGTGCCTGGAGGCAACTAGAGACGAGGTACAATGAGCAGTTCTTC. Translation: CAWRQLETRYNEQFF. V gene TRBV30 combines with J gene TRBJ2-1; D is perhaps TRBD2 (5 bases). Trimming took 3 bases from V and 4 from J, leaving 16 bases between them. Per the germline V gene, CDR1 is GTSNPN and CDR2 is SVGIG (reference sequence). The CDR3 extends over 15 amino acids.

The chain links TRBV4-3 to TRBJ2-3; the match to TRBD1 covers 10 bases. CDR1 is LGHNA, CDR2 YSLEER, per germline. The CDR3 totals 16 residues. V was clipped by 1 base and J by 10 bases; unmatched bases: 11. The CDR3 region has the DNA TGCGCCAGCAGCCAAGGGGGTCCCGGGACAGGGGCGGCGCAGTATTTT. This translates into CASSQGGPGTGAAQYF.

Concerning this clonotype: A junction boundary mismatches the germline segment, possibly from a read error. The chain combines TRBV20-1 with TRBJ2-1; TRBD1 agrees at 9 bases. The CDR3 totals 16 residues. Per germline, CDR1 DFQATT and CDR2 SNEGSKA (reference sequence). CDR3 residues: CSARVPTGGSYNGQFF. The CDR3 DNA sequence: TGCAGTGCTAGAGTCCCTACAGGGGGCTCCTACAATGGGCAGTTCTTC.